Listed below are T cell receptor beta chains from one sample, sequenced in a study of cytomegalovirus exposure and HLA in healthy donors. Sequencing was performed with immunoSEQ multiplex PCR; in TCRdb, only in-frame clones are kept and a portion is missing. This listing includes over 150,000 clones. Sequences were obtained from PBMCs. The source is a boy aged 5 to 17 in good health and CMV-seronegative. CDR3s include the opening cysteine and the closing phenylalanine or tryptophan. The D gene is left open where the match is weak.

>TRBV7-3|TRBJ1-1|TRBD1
TGTGCCAGCAGCTTAAGGACAGGGCGGAACACTGAAGCTTTCTTT
CASSLRTGRNTEAFF
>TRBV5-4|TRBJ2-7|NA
TGTGCCAGCAGCTTGTGTGTTGGCCAGGGATTGTGCGAGCAGTACTTC
CASSLCVGQGLCEQYF
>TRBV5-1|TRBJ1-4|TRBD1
TGCGCCAGCCAAAGGACAGGGGACACCTTAAACAATGAAAAACTGTTTTTT
CASQRTGDTLNNEKLFF
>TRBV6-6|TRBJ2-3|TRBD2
TGTGCCAGCAGCCCCAAGACTAGCGGGCCAGGGTCGCAGTATTTT
CASSPKTSGPGSQYF
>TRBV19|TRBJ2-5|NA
TGTGCCAGTAGTATTGGCGACCTCGGGCAAGAGACCCAGTACTTC
CASSIGDLGQETQYF
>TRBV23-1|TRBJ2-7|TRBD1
TGCGCCAGCAGTCAGCCCCGGACAGGGAGGTCCTACGAGCAGTACTTC
CASSQPRTGRSYEQYF
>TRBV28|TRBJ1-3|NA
TGTGCCAGCAGTTCCGGACTGCTCTCTGGAAACACCATATATTTT
CASSSGLLSGNTIYF
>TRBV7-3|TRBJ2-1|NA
TGTGCCAGCAGCTTATCGGGGCAGGGGAGCCCGATAAGCGATGAGCAGTTCTTC
CASSLSGQGSPISDEQFF
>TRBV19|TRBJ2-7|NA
TGTGCCAGTAAAGAGGCTTGGGGGGGCCTCTACGAGCAGTACTTC
CASKEAWGGLYEQYF
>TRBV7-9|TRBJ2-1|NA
TGTGCCGGCAGCTCAAAGTGGGGGGGGCAAAGTGATGATGAGCAGTTCTTC
CAGSSKWGGQSDDEQFF
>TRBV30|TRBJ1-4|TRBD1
TGTGCCTGGAGTTCCGGACAGGGCCCTGAAAAACTGTTTTTT
CAWSSGQGPEKLFF
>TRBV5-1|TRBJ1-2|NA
TGCGCCAGCAGTCCGACAGATAGTCGCCTATTAGGCTACACCTTC
CASSPTDSRLLGYTF
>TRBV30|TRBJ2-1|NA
TGTGCCTGGTCAATAGGGAGGAACCCCCATCCTTTTAATGAGCAGTTCTTC
CAWSIGRNPHPFNEQFF
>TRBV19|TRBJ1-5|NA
TGTGCCAGTAGTGAGGGGGTATTAAGGCGCAATCAGCCCCAGCATTTT
CASSEGVLRRNQPQHF
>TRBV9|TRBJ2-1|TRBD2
TGTGCCAGCAGCGGAACCGGGACTATCAGTGAGCAGTTCTTC
CASSGTGTISEQFF
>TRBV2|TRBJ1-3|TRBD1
TGTGCCAGCAGCCTCACGAGGGACAGGAGATCTGGAAACACCATATATTTT
CASSLTRDRRSGNTIYF
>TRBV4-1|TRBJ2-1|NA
TGCGCCAGCAGCCAATTTTTTCGAAGTCAGGGGGGACCTTACAATGAGCAGTTCTTC
CASSQFFRSQGGPYNEQFF
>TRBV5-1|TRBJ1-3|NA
TGCGCCAGCAGCTTGGGTCCGGGACACCTGACCTTCTCTGGAAACACCATATATTTT
CASSLGPGHLTFSGNTIYF
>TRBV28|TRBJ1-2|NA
TGTGCCAGCAGTTTCGAGAACCGTCCGTATGGCTACACCTTC
CASSFENRPYGYTF
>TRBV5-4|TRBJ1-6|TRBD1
TGTGCCAGCAGCTTCCTTCAGGGGGATAATTCACCCCTCCACTTT
CASSFLQGDNSPLHF
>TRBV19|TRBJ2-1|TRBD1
TGTGCCAGTAGCCCGGGACAGTACAATGAGCAGTTCTTC
CASSPGQYNEQFF
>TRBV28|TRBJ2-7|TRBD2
TGTGCCAGCAGGACGGGGGGGAGCTCCTACGAGCAGTACTTC
CASRTGGSSYEQYF
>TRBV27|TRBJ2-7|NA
TGTGCCAGCAGTTTATCGGCCAGCTACGAGCAGTACTTC
CASSLSASYEQYF
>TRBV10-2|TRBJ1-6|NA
TGCGCCAGCAGCCTACAGGGTTCCGGGAATTCACCCCTCCACTTT
CASSLQGSGNSPLHF
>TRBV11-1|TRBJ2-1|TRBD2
TGTGCCAGCAGCTTGCGGACTAGCGGGGCTTTCAATGAGCAGTTCTTC
CASSLRTSGAFNEQFF
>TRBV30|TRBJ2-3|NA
TGTGCCTGGAGCCCCAGGAGGGTTCCCGATACGCAGTATTTT
CAWSPRRVPDTQYF
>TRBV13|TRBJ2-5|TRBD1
TGTGCCAGCAGCTTACCAGGGGGTCAAGAGACCCAGTACTTC
CASSLPGGQETQYF
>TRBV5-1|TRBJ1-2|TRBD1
TGCGCCAGCAGCTCGGAAGGGGGCGACTATGGCTACACCTTC
CASSSEGGDYGYTF
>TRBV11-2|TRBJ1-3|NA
TGTGCCAGCAGCAGGACATTTTCTGGAAACACCATATATTTT
CASSRTFSGNTIYF
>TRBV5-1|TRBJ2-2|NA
TGCGCCAGCAGCTTGGGACTAGCGAACACCGGGGAGCTGTTTTTT
CASSLGLANTGELFF
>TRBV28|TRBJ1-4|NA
TGTGCCAGCACGGGGGGCGTCGGTCTCAATGAAAAACTGTTTTTT
CASTGGVGLNEKLFF
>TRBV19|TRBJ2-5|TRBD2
TGTGCCAGTAGTAGGGGACTAGCGGCGGTGAGGGGAGAGACCCAGTACTTC
CASSRGLAAVRGETQYF
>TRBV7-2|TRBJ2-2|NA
TGTGCCAGCAGCCCGGTTCGAGGGCAGGGGGAGCTGTTTTTT
CASSPVRGQGELFF
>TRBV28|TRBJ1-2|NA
TGTGCCAGCAGTTTATCCCTAGCACGAAACAGGGATGGCTACACCTTC
CASSLSLARNRDGYTF
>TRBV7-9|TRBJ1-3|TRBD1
TGTGCCAGCAGCTTAACGGGACAGGGGCTTTCTGGAAACACCATATATTTT
CASSLTGQGLSGNTIYF
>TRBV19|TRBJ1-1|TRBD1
TGTGCCAGTTGCCGGGACAGGGTTGTGGCTGAAGCTTTCTTT
CASCRDRVVAEAFF
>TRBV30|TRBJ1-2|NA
TGTGCCTGGAGCTCCGGGACTTCCTATGGCTACACCTTC
CAWSSGTSYGYTF
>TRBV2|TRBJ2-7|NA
TGTGCCAGCACCCAAGTGAGGGCTACCAGCCCGGCGGGTGAGCAGTACTTC
CASTQVRATSPAGEQYF
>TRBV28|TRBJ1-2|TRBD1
TGTGCCAGCAGGGACAGGAACCTGGTCTATGGCTACACCTTC
CASRDRNLVYGYTF
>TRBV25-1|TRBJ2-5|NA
TGTGCCAGCAGTTCAAACAGGGGAGGAGAGACCCAGTACTTC
CASSSNRGGETQYF
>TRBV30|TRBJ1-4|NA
TGTGCCTGGAGTGTGAACGGGAGAGAGGAGTTTTTT
CAWSVNGREEFF
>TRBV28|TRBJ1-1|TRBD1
TGTGCCAGCATAACCTACAGGGGGACTGCGTGGACTGAAGCTTTCTTT
CASITYRGTAWTEAFF
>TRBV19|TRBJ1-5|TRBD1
TGTGCCAGTAGTGTTTTACAGGGGGCCCTCAATCAGCCCCAGCATTTT
CASSVLQGALNQPQHF
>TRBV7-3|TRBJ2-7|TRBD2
TGTGCCAGCAGCTTCGGACTAGCGGGGAACTACGAGCAGTACTTC
CASSFGLAGNYEQYF
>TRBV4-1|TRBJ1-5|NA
TGCGCCAGCAGCCAACGCAGTGGCTATCAGCCCCAGCATTTT
CASSQRSGYQPQHF
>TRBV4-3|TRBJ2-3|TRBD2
TGCGCCAGCAGCCCGGGACTAGCGGGGGGGCCGCCAGGAGATACGCAGTATTTT
CASSPGLAGGPPGDTQYF
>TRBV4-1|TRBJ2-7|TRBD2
TGCGCCAGCAGCCCCTCCGTAGCGGGGGGGCCGAGCTCCTACGAGCAGTACTTC
CASSPSVAGGPSSYEQYF
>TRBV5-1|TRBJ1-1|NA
TGCGCCAGCAGCTTGACAGGAGGGCGTGGGTCTGAAGCTTTCTTT
CASSLTGGRGSEAFF
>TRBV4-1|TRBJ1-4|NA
TGCGCCAGCAGCCAAGGAGGTCTAAAACTGTTTTTT
CASSQGGLKLFF
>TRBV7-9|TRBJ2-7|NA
TGTGCCAGCAGCTTAGCGGGACACACTCCCTACGAGCAGTACTTC
CASSLAGHTPYEQYF
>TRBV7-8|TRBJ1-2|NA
TGTGCCAGCAGCTTGCGGAGGATCTCAGATGGCTACACCTTC
CASSLRRISDGYTF
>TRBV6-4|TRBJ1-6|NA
TGTGCCAGCAGTGCAGGGCTAGATTCACCCCTCCACTTT
CASSAGLDSPLHF
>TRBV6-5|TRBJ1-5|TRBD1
TGTGCCAGCAGTTCCGGGACAGGGGGCACGTTTCAGCCCCAGCATTTT
CASSSGTGGTFQPQHF
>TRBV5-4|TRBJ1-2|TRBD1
TGTGCCAGCAGCACTTTAACAGGGGTCCCCTATGGCTACACCTTC
CASSTLTGVPYGYTF
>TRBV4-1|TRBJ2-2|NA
TGCGCCAGCAGGTACGCGGGGTCGAACACCGGGGAGCTGTTTTTT
CASRYAGSNTGELFF
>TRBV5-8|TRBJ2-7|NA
TGTGCCAGCAGCTTGGGTCAGGGGTACTACGAGCAGTACTTC
CASSLGQGYYEQYF
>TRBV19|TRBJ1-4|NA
TGTGCCAGTACCGGGGGAGTTGAAAAACTGTTTTTT
CASTGGVEKLFF
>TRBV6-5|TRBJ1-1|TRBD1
TGTGCCAGCAGTACTAACAGGGGCTGGAAAGCTTTCTTT
CASSTNRGWKAFF
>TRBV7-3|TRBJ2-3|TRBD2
TGTGCCAGCAGCTTAGGGCCAGCGGGGAAGTATACAGATACGCAGTATTTT
CASSLGPAGKYTDTQYF
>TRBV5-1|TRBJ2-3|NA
TGCGCCTCCGGACAGCTTCTCACAGATACGCAGTATTTT
CASGQLLTDTQYF